These 20 T cell receptor beta chains were sequenced from one sample in a study of T cell responses to AZD1222 COVID-19 vaccine. Repertoires were generated with immunoSEQ multiplex PCR, while TCRdb's copy carries only in-frame clones and drops some. The table records 120,000 or so clones, roughly nine tenths of them present only once. The sample was peripheral blood, taken on day 0 of AZD1222 vaccination. The receptors shown here come from an adult in good health.

The chain has TRBV7-9 and TRBJ1-2, with D hard to call. From germline, CDR1 is SEHNR and CDR2 FQNEAQ (reference sequence). This CDR3 contains 11 residues. V lost 11 bases and J lost 4, with 11 bases in between. CDR3 in amino acids: CAHGSFYGYTF. The CDR3 DNA reads TGTGCCCACGGGAGTTTCTATGGCTACACCTTC.

V gene TRBV6-6 combines with J gene TRBJ2-7; weak D call: TRBD2 (5 bases). Germline CDR1 and CDR2: MNHNY and SVGAGI (reference sequence). CDR3 length: 11 amino acids. Deletions cut 6 bases from V and 2 bases from J, with 5 bases between. The CDR3 region is CASSGAYEQYF. CDR3 in DNA: TGTGCCAGCAGCGGGGCCTACGAGCAGTACTTC.

This chain joins TRBV7-9 and TRBJ2-7; TRBD1 matches at 11 bases. The CDR3 is 14 amino acids. V trimming: 5 bases; J trimming: 7 bases; junction bases outside the gene matches: 7. CDR1 is SEHNR, CDR2 FQNEAQ, per germline (reference sequence). CDR3 bases: TGTGCCAGCAGCCGCGGACAGGGGGCTAGGGAGCAGTACTTC. It codes for CASSRGQGAREQYF.

The chain recombines TRBV7-9 with TRBJ1-5; D unresolved. Trimming shortened V by 4 bases and J by 5 bases, and 6 bases separated the two germline ends. The germline V gene encodes CDR1 SEHNR and CDR2 FQNEAQ (reference sequence). The CDR3 spans 12 residues. The CDR3 loop reads CASSSTDQPQHF. The CDR3 DNA sequence: TGTGCCAGCAGCTCCACAGATCAGCCCCAGCATTTT.

The chain carries TRBV27 and TRBJ1-3; D call uncertain. V was clipped by 3 bases and J by 6 bases, with 30 bases between them. The CDR3 extends over 20 amino acids. Germline loops: CDR1 MNHEY, CDR2 SMNVEV (reference sequence). CDR3 sequence: CASSFPTSQDSPLKENTIYF. The CDR3 nucleotides are TGTGCCAGCAGTTTCCCTACGAGCCAAGATTCCCCGCTGAAAGAAAACACCATATATTTT.

The chain uses TRBV3-1 (or the pseudogene TRBV3-2) and TRBJ2-2; the D gene is possibly TRBD1 (6 bases). V lost 3 bases and J 5 bases, leaving 13 bases between the germline ends. Germline V gene data show CDR1 as LGHDT and CDR2 as YNNKEL (reference sequence). The CDR3 length is 15 residues. This CDR3 is CASSHTGKGTGELFF. For the CDR3, the DNA is TGTGCCAGCAGCCACACAGGGAAGGGAACCGGGGAGCTGTTTTTT.

The CDR3 sequence: CATSDPPTGGSEKLFF. CDR3 sequence (DNA): TGTGCCACCAGTGATCCACCGACAGGGGGAAGTGAAAAACTGTTTTTT. The V gene is TRBV24-1, the J gene TRBJ1-4, with 9 bases identical to TRBD1. This CDR3 is built from 16 residues. V gave up 3 bases and J gave up 7 bases; unmatched junction bases: 8. Germline values: CDR1 KGHDR, CDR2 SFDVKD.

This clone is a singleton in its sample. The chain uses TRBV28 and TRBJ1-1; weak D call: TRBD1 (5 bases). From germline, CDR1 is MDHEN and CDR2 SYDVKM. The CDR3 is 14 amino acids. The V and J ends lost 0 bases and 1 base respectively, with 6 bases between them. This CDR3 is CASSLWGGNTEAFF. CDR3 DNA sequence: TGTGCCAGCAGTTTATGGGGGGGGAACACTGAAGCTTTCTTT. The full variable domain, in which reference TRBV28 and TRBJ1-1 provide the parts outside the CDR3, is DVKVTQSSRYLVKRTGEKVFLECVQDMDHENMFWYRQDPGLGLRLIYFSYDVKMKEKGDIPEGYSVSREKKERFSLILESASTNQTSMYLCASSLWGGNTEAFFGQGTRLTVV.

V and J are TRBV14 and TRBJ2-3; 9 bases are a match to TRBD2. V lost 3 bases, J lost 2 bases, and 3 bases stayed unmatched. The CDR3 sequence is 15 residues long. The germline CDR1 and CDR2 sequences are SGHDN and FVKESK. The CDR3: CASSQLAGDTDTQYF. As DNA, the CDR3 is TGTGCCAGCAGCCAGTTAGCGGGGGACACAGATACGCAGTATTTT.

This chain joins TRBV5-6 and TRBJ1-2, with 8 bases identical to TRBD1. Germline values: CDR1 SGHDT, CDR2 YYEEEE. CDR3 length equals 15 residues. V dropped 1 base and J dropped 4; count of bases not matched to a gene: 6. The CDR3 sequence is CASSLRTGPFYGYTF. The CDR3 DNA is TGTGCCAGCAGCTTGCGGACAGGGCCTTTCTATGGCTACACCTTC.

V is TRBV29-1 and J is TRBJ2-7; 12 nucleotides match TRBD1. The trim removed 6 bases at V and 7 bases at J, leaving 4 bases unmatched. The CDR3 sequence is 12 residues long. The germline CDR1 and CDR2 sequences are SQVTM and ANQGSEA. CDR3 sequence reads: CSVGQGAREQYF. The CDR3 nucleotides are TGCAGCGTGGGACAGGGGGCTAGGGAGCAGTACTTC.

This chain uses TRBV2 with TRBJ1-1; D is unresolved. Per germline, CDR1 SNHLY and CDR2 FYNNEI. V lost 4 bases, J lost 5 bases, and 14 bases lay in between. This CDR3 is built from 14 residues. Here the CDR3 DNA reads TGTGCCAGCAGTGGAGACTCCCTGGGGACTGAAGCTTTCTTT. Translated, it gives CASSGDSLGTEAFF.

The rearrangement uses TRBV30 and TRBJ1-5; D remains ambiguous. The CDR3 is 12 residues long. V was clipped by 2 bases and J by 5 bases, with 7 bases between them. Germline assignment: CDR1 GTSNPN and CDR2 SVGIG (reference sequence). CDR3 residues: CAWSTFHQPQHF. In DNA, the CDR3 is TGTGCCTGGAGTACATTCCATCAGCCCCAGCATTTT. The full variable domain, with the rest looked up from reference TRBV30 and TRBJ1-5, is SQTIHQWPATLVQPVGSPLSLECTVEGTSNPNLYWYRQAAGRGLQLLFYSVGIGQISSEVPQNLSASRPQDRQFILSSKKLLLSDSGFYLCAWSTFHQPQHFGDGTRLSIL.

The CDR3 DNA follows: TGTGCCAGCAGCTCAGGACAGGGCGGGGCTGAAAAACTGTTTTTT. Translating gives CASSSGQGGAEKLFF. The J gene is TRBJ1-4, the V gene TRBV6-2 or TRBV6-3, with 8 nucleotides matching TRBD1. CDR1 is MNHEY, CDR2 SVGEGT, per germline. CDR3 size: 15 residues. The V and J ends lost 6 bases and 7 bases, in that order; junction bases with no gene match: 10.

The chain joins TRBV7-9 to TRBJ2-7; 12 bases align to TRBD1. CDR3 length: 15 amino acids. Germline V gene sequence: CDR1 SEHNR, CDR2 FQNEAQ (reference sequence). The V segment lost 5 bases and the J segment 7 bases; nucleotides outside the gene matches: 9. CDR3 coding DNA: TGTGCCAGCAGCCCACCGGGACAGGGGGCGGGTGAGCAGTACTTC. It translates to CASSPPGQGAGEQYF.

This clone was detected a few times. The J gene is TRBJ2-7, the V gene TRBV28; 9 bases agree with TRBD1. V trimming: 1 base; J trimming: 11 bases; junction bases outside the gene matches: 9. CDR1 and CDR2 (germline): MDHEN, SYDVKM. The CDR3 loop spans 14 amino acids. The CDR3 DNA sequence: TGTGCCAGCAGTTTATCTGCTGGGACAGGGTTAGAGTACTTC. Its translation: CASSLSAGTGLEYF.

In this sample, this clone turned up a few times. The chain recombines TRBV12-3 or TRBV12-4 with TRBJ1-1, with D possibly matching TRBD1 (6 bases). The V and J ends lost 2 bases and 6 bases respectively, with 10 bases between them. The CDR3 loop spans 13 amino acids. CDR3 in DNA: TGTGCCAGCAGTTTAATCCGACAGGCTGAAGCTTTCTTT. It specifies CASSLIRQAEAFF.

This clone appeared a single time. V usage is TRBV2 and J usage is TRBJ1-4; the D is unclear. Between the trimmed V and J ends, which lost 6 bases and 3 bases, there was a span of 14 bases. This CDR3 is built from 15 residues. CDR1 is SNHLY and CDR2 is FYNNEI in the germline V gene. The CDR3 here is CASRPWTEANEKLFF. The CDR3 coding sequence is TGTGCCAGCAGGCCCTGGACGGAAGCTAATGAAAAACTGTTTTTT.

The V and J genes are TRBV10-3 and TRBJ1-5; possible D gene TRBD1, 6 bases. Between the trimmed V and J ends, which lost 0 bases and 6 bases, there was a span of 33 bases. The CDR3 consists of 22 residues. Germline V gives CDR1 ENHRY, CDR2 SYGVKD. CDR3 coding DNA: TGTGCCATCAGTGAGTCGATTTTTCGGCAGGGGACTTTTGTCGGGCTCGCTCAGCCCCAGCATTTT. It is translated as CAISESIFRQGTFVGLAQPQHF.

The rearrangement joins TRBV28 to TRBJ1-2; D gene ambiguous. Germline-derived CDR1 and CDR2 are MDHEN and SYDVKM. Deletions cut 5 bases from V and 4 bases from J, with 14 bases between. The CDR3 sequence is 14 residues long. This CDR3 is CASSIQADRYGYTF. In nucleotides, the CDR3 is TGTGCCAGCAGTATTCAGGCAGACCGCTATGGCTACACCTTC.